The present entry profiles one T cell receptor (beta chain) with its context. The target antigen is unknown. The data belong to a study of T cell repertoires in cytomegalovirus infection. Whole-study context: Shared public TCR beta signatures pointed to both CMV infection and a matching HLA type. Overall study findings and caveats: Cumulated frequencies of public TCR beta families served to identify carriers of CMV plus the relevant HLA. Ex vivo responses were dominated by HLA-C-restricted CMV-specific TCR beta clonotypes.

Via MiXCR, TCRdb re-called the reads, giving one row per CDR3 protein. The repertoire includes around 250,000 distinct CDR3 sequences, over 15% of them detected once, and approximately 44% sits in the top ten. V was clipped by 0 bases and J by 1 base; unmatched bases: 9. Germline V gives CDR1 DFQATT, CDR2 SNEGSKA (reference sequence). This CDR3 is 17 amino acids long. This receptor was obtained from a human donor in good health (CMV status not recorded). Some clones in this sample may be carry-over from other donors' samples. The specimen sequenced was CD8+ T cells from PBMCs. The J gene is TRBJ2-3, the V gene TRBV20-1; TRBD1 matches 8 bases. The CDR3 sequence is CSARDKDRVYGTDTQYF. Here the CDR3 DNA reads TGCAGTGCTAGAGATAAGGACAGGGTATATGGCACAGATACGCAGTATTTT.